Presented here are 15 T cell receptor beta chains from one specimen sequenced in a study of blood T cell repertoires in COVID-19. Generated by immunoSEQ multiplex PCR, the TCRdb table keeps only in-frame clones and is missing some. The repertoire holds about 30,000 clones, with nearly 90% as singletons. The sample was peripheral blood. Every receptor here comes from a human donor in a cohort sampled during active COVID-19.

In nucleotides, the CDR3 is TGTGCCAGCAGTTCCCAGGGCTTTGGCTACACCTTC. It is translated as CASSSQGFGYTF. The V and J genes are TRBV6-2 or TRBV6-3 and TRBJ1-2, with D possibly being TRBD1 (5 bases). The CDR3 runs 12 residues. The V end was cut by 4 bases, the J end by 7 bases, with 10 bases between. The germline V gene has CDR1 MNHEY and CDR2 SVGEGT.

The chain combines TRBV6-1 with TRBJ1-2; 7 positions match TRBD1. Germline V lookup: CDR1 MNHNS, CDR2 SASEGT. V dropped 3 bases and J dropped 0; count of bases not matched to a gene: 7. The CDR3 runs 16 residues. The CDR3 spells CASSETDRHPNYGYTF. The CDR3 region has the DNA TGTGCCAGCAGTGAGACGGACAGGCACCCTAACTATGGCTACACCTTC.

This clone ranks as medium-sized (0.01 to 0.1%). The J gene is TRBJ1-6, the V gene TRBV4-1; the match to TRBD1 covers 8 bases. Per germline, CDR1 MGHRA and CDR2 YSYEKL. This CDR3 has 16 amino acids. The V and J ends lost 0 bases and 3 bases, in that order; junction bases with no gene match: 1. The CDR3 loop is CASSQDDRGYNSPLHF. The CDR3 DNA sequence: TGCGCCAGCAGCCAAGACGACAGGGGCTATAATTCACCCCTCCACTTT.

Of note for this clone: One junction end disagrees with the germline gene, perhaps due to a read error. The rearrangement links TRBV7-7 to TRBJ2-1; TRBD1 matches at 10 bases. Germline CDR1 is SSHAT and CDR2 is FNYEAQ (reference sequence). The CDR3 is 15 amino acids. This CDR3 is CASSQGQGPDNEQFF. CDR3 coding DNA: TGTGCTAGCAGCCAGGGACAGGGGCCTGACAATGAGCAGTTCTTC.

CDR3 nucleotide sequence: TGTGCCAGCAGTCGAAACAGGGGCCCCTACGAGCAGTACTTC. Protein: CASSRNRGPYEQYF. V usage is TRBV6-2 or TRBV6-3 and J usage is TRBJ2-7; 7 positions agree with TRBD1. Germline values: CDR1 MNHEY, CDR2 SVGEGT. V lost 5 bases and J lost 2; bases outside the gene matches: 6. The CDR3 length is 14 residues.

This sequence joins TRBV24-1 and TRBJ1-5, with 9 nucleotides matching TRBD1. V dropped 4 bases and J dropped 4; count of bases not matched to a gene: 4. CDR3 length equals 15 residues. Germline lookup yields CDR1 KGHDR and CDR2 SFDVKD. The CDR3 sequence: CATSDVGQGNQPQHF. The DNA of the CDR3 is TGTGCCACCAGTGACGTCGGACAGGGGAATCAGCCCCAGCATTTT.

The chain couples TRBV3-1 (or the pseudogene TRBV3-2) to TRBJ2-6; 9 nucleotides line up with TRBD1. Germline assignment: CDR1 LGHDT and CDR2 YNNKEL (reference sequence). V was clipped by 6 bases and J by 1 base; unmatched bases: 7. The CDR3 is made up of 17 amino acids. The CDR3 here is CASRQGAKRSGANVLTF. The DNA for the CDR3 is TGTGCCAGCAGACAGGGGGCGAAAAGGTCTGGGGCCAACGTCCTGACTTTC.

V is TRBV5-1 and J is TRBJ2-3; 13 bases align to TRBD2. The germline V gene encodes CDR1 SGHRS and CDR2 YFSETQ. The CDR3 has 16 residues. V lost 4 bases and J lost 0; bases outside the gene matches: 2. CDR3 nucleotide sequence: TGCGCCAGCAGCCCGGGACTAGCGGGGAGCACAGATACGCAGTATTTT. It specifies CASSPGLAGSTDTQYF.

V and J are TRBV6-5 and TRBJ2-6; D gene unclear. Germline V CDR1 and CDR2: MNHEY, SVGAGI. V lost 1 base and J 4 bases, leaving 8 bases between the germline ends. This CDR3 is built from 15 residues. The chain's CDR3 is CASSYWAPGANVLTF. The CDR3 DNA follows: TGTGCCAGCAGTTACTGGGCTCCCGGGGCCAACGTCCTGACTTTC.

V is TRBV15 and J is TRBJ1-2, with 8 bases matching TRBD1. This CDR3 region has 14 residues. The V and J ends lost 3 bases and 8 bases, in that order; junction bases with no gene match: 8. Germline V lookup: CDR1 LNHNV, CDR2 YYDKDF (reference sequence). The CDR3 is CATSSDRGGSGYTF. CDR3 bases: TGTGCCACCAGCAGCGACAGGGGAGGAAGCGGCTACACCTTC. The full variable domain, completed using reference TRBV15 and TRBJ1-2, is DAMVIQNPRYQVTQFGKPVTLSCSQTLNHNVMYWYQQKSSQAPKLLFHYYDKDFNNEADTPDNFQSRRPNTSFCFLDIRSPGLGDTAMYLCATSSDRGGSGYTFGSGTRLTVV.

The chain is built from TRBV20-1 and TRBJ2-5; tentative D call: TRBD1 (5 bases). The CDR3 runs 11 residues. With 6 bases removed from V and 2 bases from J, the gap between germline ends came to 7 bases. Germline loops: CDR1 DFQATT, CDR2 SNEGSKA (reference sequence). The CDR3 protein is CSAGPQETQYF. CDR3 in DNA: TGCAGTGCGGGGCCGCAAGAGACCCAGTACTTC.

This rearrangement joins TRBV5-6 to TRBJ1-2; D not resolved. This CDR3 is 13 amino acids long. The V end was cut by 4 bases, the J end by 4 bases, with 11 bases between. Germline loops: CDR1 SGHDT, CDR2 YYEEEE. The CDR3 nucleotides are TGTGCCAGCAGCCCGGGGTGGGCCTATGGCTACACCTTC. Protein: CASSPGWAYGYTF. Variable domain in full (rest from reference TRBV5-6 and TRBJ1-2): DAGVTQSPTHLIKTRGQQVTLRCSPKSGHDTVSWYQQALGQGPQFIFQYYEEEERQRGNFPDRFSGHQFPNYSSELNVNALLLGDSALYLCASSPGWAYGYTFGSGTRLTVV.

The genes are TRBV28 and TRBJ2-1; the match to TRBD2 covers 8 bases. V lost 5 bases to trimming and J lost 1 base; unmatched junction nucleotides: 4. Germline V gives CDR1 MDHEN, CDR2 SYDVKM. The CDR3 sequence is 15 residues long. The CDR3 DNA sequence: TGTGCCAGCAGTAGGTCGGGGGGGTCCTACAATGAGCAGTTCTTC. As protein: CASSRSGGSYNEQFF.

The chain uses TRBV15 and TRBJ2-1; a possible D gene is TRBD1 (5 bases). Trimming cost V 3 bases and J 2 bases, with 5 bases left between them. The CDR3 is made up of 13 amino acids. CDR1 and CDR2 (germline): LNHNV, YYDKDF (reference sequence). CDR3 sequence (DNA): TGTGCCACCAGCAGGACAGCCTACAATGAGCAGTTCTTC. Its translation: CATSRTAYNEQFF.

The V gene is TRBV11-2, the J gene TRBJ1-1; D not certain. This CDR3 has 12 residues. The germline V gene has CDR1 SGHAT and CDR2 FQNNGV. V was shortened by 0 bases and J by 8 bases, with 7 bases between the two germline ends. CDR3 in DNA: TGTGCCAGCAGCTTAGATCGGAGGGAAGCTTTCTTT. Translating it yields CASSLDRREAFF.